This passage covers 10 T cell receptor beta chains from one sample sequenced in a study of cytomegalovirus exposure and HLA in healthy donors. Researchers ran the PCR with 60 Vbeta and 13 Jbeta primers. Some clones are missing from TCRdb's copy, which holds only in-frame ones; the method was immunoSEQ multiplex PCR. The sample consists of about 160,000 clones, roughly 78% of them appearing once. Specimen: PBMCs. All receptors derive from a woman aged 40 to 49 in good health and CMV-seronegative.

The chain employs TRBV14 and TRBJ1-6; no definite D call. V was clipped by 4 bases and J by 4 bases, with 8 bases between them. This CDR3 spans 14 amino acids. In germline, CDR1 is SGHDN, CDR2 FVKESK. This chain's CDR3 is CASSRGLYNSPLHF. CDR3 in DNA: TGTGCCAGCAGCCGTGGGCTGTATAATTCACCCCTCCACTTT.

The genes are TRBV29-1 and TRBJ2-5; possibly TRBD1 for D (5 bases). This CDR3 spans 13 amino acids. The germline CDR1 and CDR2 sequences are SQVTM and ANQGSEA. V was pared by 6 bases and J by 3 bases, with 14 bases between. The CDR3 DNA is TGCAGCGTCTGCCCGTCAGGGAAAGAGACCCAGTACTTC. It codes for CSVCPSGKETQYF.

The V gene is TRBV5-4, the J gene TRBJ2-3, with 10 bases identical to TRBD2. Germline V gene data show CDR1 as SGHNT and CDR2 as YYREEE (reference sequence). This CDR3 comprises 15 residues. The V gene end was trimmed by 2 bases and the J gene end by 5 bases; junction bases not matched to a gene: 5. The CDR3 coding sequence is TGTGCCAGCAGCTTTGGCCAGCGGGGGGGAGATACGCAGTATTTT. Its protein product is CASSFGQRGGDTQYF.

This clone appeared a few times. CDR3: CASSIGGIRTEAFF. Here the CDR3 DNA reads TGTGCCAGTAGTATAGGAGGGATAAGGACTGAAGCTTTCTTT. The V call is TRBV19, the J call TRBJ1-1; D gene uncertain. V lost 1 base, J lost 5 bases, and 11 bases lay in between. The CDR3 is made up of 14 amino acids. CDR1 is LNHDA, CDR2 SQIVND, per germline (reference sequence).

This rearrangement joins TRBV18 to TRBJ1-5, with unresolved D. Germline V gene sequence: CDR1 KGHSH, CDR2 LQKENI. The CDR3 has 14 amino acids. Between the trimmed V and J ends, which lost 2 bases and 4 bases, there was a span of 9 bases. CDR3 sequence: CASSPDGPNQPQHF. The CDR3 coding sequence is TGTGCCAGCTCACCAGATGGCCCGAATCAGCCCCAGCATTTT. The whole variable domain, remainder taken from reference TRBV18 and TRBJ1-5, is NAGVMQNPRHLVRRRGQEARLRCSPMKGHSHVYWYRQLPEEGLKFMVYLQKENIIDESGMPKERFSAEFPKEGPSILRIQQVVRGDSAAYFCASSPDGPNQPQHFGDGTRLSIL.

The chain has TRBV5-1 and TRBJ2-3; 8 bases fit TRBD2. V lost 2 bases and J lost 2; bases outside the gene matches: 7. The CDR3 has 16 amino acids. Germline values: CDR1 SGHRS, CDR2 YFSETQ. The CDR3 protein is CASSLRSSGLTDTQYF. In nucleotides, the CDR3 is TGCGCCAGCAGCTTAAGGTCTAGCGGGCTCACAGATACGCAGTATTTT.

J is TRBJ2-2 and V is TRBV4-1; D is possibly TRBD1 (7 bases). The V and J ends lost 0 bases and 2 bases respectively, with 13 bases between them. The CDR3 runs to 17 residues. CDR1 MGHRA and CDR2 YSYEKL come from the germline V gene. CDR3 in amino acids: CASSQDTQGGNTGELFF. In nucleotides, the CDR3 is TGCGCCAGCAGCCAAGATACCCAGGGGGGAAACACCGGGGAGCTGTTTTTT.

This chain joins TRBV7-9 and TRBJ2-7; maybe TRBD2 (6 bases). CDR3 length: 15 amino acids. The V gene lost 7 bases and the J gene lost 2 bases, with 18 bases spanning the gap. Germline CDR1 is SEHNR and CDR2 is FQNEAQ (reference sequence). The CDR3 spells CASTSTTPGAYEQYF. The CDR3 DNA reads TGTGCCAGCACCTCAACAACCCCGGGGGCCTACGAGCAGTACTTC.

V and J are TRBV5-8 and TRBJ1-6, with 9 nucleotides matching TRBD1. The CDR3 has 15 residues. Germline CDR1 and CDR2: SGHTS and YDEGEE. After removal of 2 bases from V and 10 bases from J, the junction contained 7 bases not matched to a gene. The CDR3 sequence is CASSFGTGIGSPLHF. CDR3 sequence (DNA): TGTGCCAGCAGCTTTGGGACAGGGATAGGATCACCCCTCCACTTT. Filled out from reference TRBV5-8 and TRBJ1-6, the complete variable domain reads EAGVTQSPTHLIKTRGQQATLRCSPISGHTSVYWYQQALGLGLQFLLWYDEGEERNRGNFPPRFSGRQFPNYSSELNVNALELEDSALYLCASSFGTGIGSPLHFGNGTRLTVT.

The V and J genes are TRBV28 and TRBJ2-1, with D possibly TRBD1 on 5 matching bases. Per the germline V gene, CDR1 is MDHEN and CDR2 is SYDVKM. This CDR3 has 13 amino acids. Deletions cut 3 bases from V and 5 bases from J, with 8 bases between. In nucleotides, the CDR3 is TGTGCCAGCAGTTTTGCAGGGAACAATGAGCAGTTCTTC. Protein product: CASSFAGNNEQFF.